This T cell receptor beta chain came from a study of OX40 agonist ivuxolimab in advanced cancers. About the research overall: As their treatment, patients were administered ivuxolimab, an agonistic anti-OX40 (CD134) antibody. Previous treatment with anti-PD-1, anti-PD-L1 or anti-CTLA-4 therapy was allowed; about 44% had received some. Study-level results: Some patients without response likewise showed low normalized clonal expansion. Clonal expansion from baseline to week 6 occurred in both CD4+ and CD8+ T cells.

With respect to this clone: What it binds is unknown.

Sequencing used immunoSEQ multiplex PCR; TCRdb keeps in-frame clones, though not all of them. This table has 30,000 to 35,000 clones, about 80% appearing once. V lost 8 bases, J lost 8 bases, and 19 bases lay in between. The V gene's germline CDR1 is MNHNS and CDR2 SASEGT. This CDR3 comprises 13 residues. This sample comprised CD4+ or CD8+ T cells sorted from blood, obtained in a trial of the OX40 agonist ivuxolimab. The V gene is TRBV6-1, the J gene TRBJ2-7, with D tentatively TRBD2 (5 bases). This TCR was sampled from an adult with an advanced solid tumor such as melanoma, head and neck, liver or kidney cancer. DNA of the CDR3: TGTGCCAGCCATGAGGGCAGCGCCTCTCAGCAGTACTTC. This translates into CASHEGSASQQYF.